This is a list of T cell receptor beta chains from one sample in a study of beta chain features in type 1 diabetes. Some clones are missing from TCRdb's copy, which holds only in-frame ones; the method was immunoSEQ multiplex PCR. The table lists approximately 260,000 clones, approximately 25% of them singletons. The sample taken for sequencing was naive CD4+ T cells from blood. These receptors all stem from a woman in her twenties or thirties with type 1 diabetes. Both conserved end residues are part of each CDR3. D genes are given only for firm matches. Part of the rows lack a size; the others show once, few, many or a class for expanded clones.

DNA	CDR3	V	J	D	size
TGTGCCAGCAGCCGGACGTGGGAGGGCTACACCTTC	CASSRTWEGYTF	TRBV28	TRBJ1-2	.	.
TGCAGCGCCACGCGGGGCCTTAATGAAAAACTGTTTTTT	CSATRGLNEKLFF	TRBV29-1	TRBJ1-4	.	few
TGTGCCAGCAGCTCCGGAGCCTACGAGCAGTACTTC	CASSSGAYEQYF	TRBV7-2	TRBJ2-7	.	few
TGTGCCAGCAGCCCCCAAAACACCATATATTTT	CASSPQNTIYF	TRBV6-6	TRBJ1-3	.	few
TGTGCCAGCAGCTTAGACCAGGGTTCCTACAATGAGCAGTTCTTC	CASSLDQGSYNEQFF	TRBV7-9	TRBJ2-1	.	few
TGCAGCGGCAAGACAGGGAACACTGAAGCTTTCTTT	CSGKTGNTEAFF	TRBV29-1	TRBJ1-1	.	few
TGTGCCAGTAGTATAGTCCAGGGCAACACTGAAGCTTTCTTT	CASSIVQGNTEAFF	TRBV19	TRBJ1-1	.	few
TGTGCCTGGACCCGACGGGGGACTAGCGGCAAACGGGAGACCCAGTACTTC	CAWTRRGTSGKRETQYF	TRBV30	TRBJ2-5	TRBD2	few
TGCAGCGTTGCGAGGCGTCTCAGCACAGATACGCAGTATTTT	CSVARRLSTDTQYF	TRBV29-1	TRBJ2-3	.	few
TGTGCCAGCAGCGACCTAGGGGCGGGACCCTACAATGAGCAGTTCTTC	CASSDLGAGPYNEQFF	TRBV2	TRBJ2-1	.	.
TGCGCCAGCAGCCTCCAGACGGGATGGCCCTACGAGCAGTACTTC	CASSLQTGWPYEQYF	TRBV4-1	TRBJ2-7	.	few
TGCAGTGCTAACGAACGGGGCTACACCTTC	CSANERGYTF	TRBV20-1	TRBJ1-2	.	.
TGCGCCAGCAGCTCTGCCACAACTAGCGACCAAGAGACCCAGTACTTC	CASSSATTSDQETQYF	TRBV5-1	TRBJ2-5	TRBD2	few
TGTGCCTGCGCCGGACACCTGAACACCGGGGAGCTGTTTTTT	CACAGHLNTGELFF	TRBV30	TRBJ2-2	.	few
TGTGCCTGGAGTCAAAGGACGGAGACAGCACTATGGGGCTACACCTTC	CAWSQRTETALWGYTF	TRBV30	TRBJ1-2	.	.
TGTGCCAGCAGCCTAGCGGGAGGTGGGGCAGATACGCAGTATTTT	CASSLAGGGADTQYF	TRBV7-9	TRBJ2-3	TRBD2	.
TGTGCCAGCAGTGAAGCGCAGTTCGCTAGCACAGATACGCAGTATTTT	CASSEAQFASTDTQYF	TRBV2	TRBJ2-3	.	.
TGTGCCAGCAGTTGGGACAGGGGTGATCAGCCCCAGCATTTT	CASSWDRGDQPQHF	TRBV6-5	TRBJ1-5	TRBD1	.
TGCGCCAGCAGTGAGGACGGGAAGACCTACGAGCAGTACTTC	CASSEDGKTYEQYF	TRBV10-1	TRBJ2-7	.	few
TGTGCCAACACCCGCCTACAGGGAACTAATGAAAAACTGTTTTTT	CANTRLQGTNEKLFF	TRBV2	TRBJ1-4	.	once
TGTGCCAGTAGTAGATACAGTTTAGCCAAAAACATTCAGTACTTC	CASSRYSLAKNIQYF	TRBV19	TRBJ2-4	.	.
TGTGCCTGGAGTGTAGACAGCCTAAACTATGGCTACACCTTC	CAWSVDSLNYGYTF	TRBV30	TRBJ1-2	.	.
TGCGCCAGCAGTGAGTCTACAGGGAACACTGAAGCTTTCTTT	CASSESTGNTEAFF	TRBV10-2	TRBJ1-1	.	.
TGTGCCAGCTCATCGACCGGGACAGGGTCCTACGAGCAGTACTTC	CASSSTGTGSYEQYF	TRBV18	TRBJ2-7	TRBD1	.
TGTGCCAGCAGTGAAATTACTGGCGGGCCGTACGAGCAGTACTTC	CASSEITGGPYEQYF	TRBV6-1	TRBJ2-7	.	.
TGTGCCAGCTCGGGGCTGACTGAAGCTTTCTTT	CASSGLTEAFF	TRBV18	TRBJ1-1	.	.
TGTGCCAGCAGCCAAGATTCTAGGATTCAGTACTTC	CASSQDSRIQYF	TRBV14	TRBJ2-4	.	few
TGTGCCAGCAGCGTAGCCGTTCAGGGGAACTATGGCTACACCTTC	CASSVAVQGNYGYTF	TRBV9	TRBJ1-2	.	.
TGCGCCAGCAGCCTAAGGACTAGCGGGGTCAATGAGCAGTTCTTC	CASSLRTSGVNEQFF	TRBV4-1	TRBJ2-1	TRBD2	.